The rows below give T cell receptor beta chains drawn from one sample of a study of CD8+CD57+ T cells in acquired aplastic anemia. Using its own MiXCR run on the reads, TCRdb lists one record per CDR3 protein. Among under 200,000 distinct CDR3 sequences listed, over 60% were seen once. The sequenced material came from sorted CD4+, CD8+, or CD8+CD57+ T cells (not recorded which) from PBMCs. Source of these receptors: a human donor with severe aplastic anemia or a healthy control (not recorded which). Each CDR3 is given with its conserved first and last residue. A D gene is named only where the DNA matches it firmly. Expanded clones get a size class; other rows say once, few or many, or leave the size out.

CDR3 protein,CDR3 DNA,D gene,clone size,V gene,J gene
CASSLMGGLAGADTQYF,TGTGCCAGCAGCTTAATGGGGGGTCTAGCGGGAGCAGATACGCAGTATTTT,TRBD2,-,TRBV7-2,TRBJ2-3
CASSERGQGLGFYEQYF,TGTGCCAGCAGTGAAAGGGGACAGGGTCTAGGGTTCTACGAGCAGTACTTC,TRBD1,once,TRBV2,TRBJ2-7
CASSEGLALGTDTQYF,TGTGCCAGCAGTGAGGGACTAGCTTTAGGCACAGATACGCAGTATTTT,TRBD2,-,TRBV25-1,TRBJ2-3
CASSSLGASPLHF,TGTGCCAGTAGCTCTCTGGGGGCATCACCCCTCCACTTT,-,-,TRBV19,TRBJ1-6
CAISERYEQYF,TGTGCCATCAGTGAGAGGTACGAGCAGTACTTC,-,few,TRBV10-3,TRBJ2-7
CASSIRPDQPQHF,TGTGCCAGTAGTATCAGACCGGACCAGCCCCAGCATTTT,-,-,TRBV19,TRBJ1-5
CATSEPGTGIEETQYF,TGTGCCACCAGTGAACCCGGGACAGGGATCGAAGAGACCCAGTACTTC,TRBD1,-,TRBV24-1,TRBJ2-5
CASSYGTGSYEQYF,TGTGCCAGCAGCTATGGGACAGGCTCCTACGAGCAGTACTTC,TRBD1,few,TRBV7-6,TRBJ2-7
CASSGKGTLRDYEQYF,TGTGCCAGCAGCGGAAAGGGGACCCTGCGGGACTACGAGCAGTACTTC,-,many,TRBV5-4,TRBJ2-7
CASLGEAGELFF,TGCGCCAGCCTAGGGGAGGCCGGGGAGCTGTTTTTT,-,-,TRBV7-9,TRBJ2-2
CASSYGDRADTQYF,TGTGCCAGCAGTTACGGCGACAGGGCAGATACGCAGTATTTT,TRBD1,-,TRBV28,TRBJ2-3
CASSLLETQYF,TGTGCCAGCAGCCTACTAGAGACCCAGTACTTC,-,many,TRBV12-3/TRBV12-4,TRBJ2-5
CSGGQVAAEAFF,TGCAGCGGTGGACAGGTAGCCGCTGAAGCTTTCTTT,TRBD1,-,TRBV29-1,TRBJ1-1
CSARGQGRTETQYF,TGCAGTGCTAGGGGGCAGGGTCGGACGGAGACCCAGTACTTC,-,-,TRBV20-1,TRBJ2-5
CASSDLAGDENEQFF,TGTGCCAGCAGCGATCTAGCGGGAGATGAAAATGAGCAGTTCTTC,TRBD2,-,TRBV9,TRBJ2-1
CATSETDREKLFF,TGTGCCACCAGTGAGACCGACAGGGAAAAACTGTTTTTT,-,few,TRBV24-1,TRBJ1-4
CASSHSGGGDEQFF,TGTGCCAGCAGCCACAGCGGGGGGGGCGATGAGCAGTTCTTC,TRBD2,many,TRBV7-9,TRBJ2-1
CASSQDLGNTIYF,TGTGCCAGCAGTCAAGACTTGGGAAACACCATATATTTT,-,-,TRBV12-3/TRBV12-4,TRBJ1-3
CASSARLNQPQHF,TGTGCCAGCAGTGCAAGGCTAAATCAGCCCCAGCATTTT,-,-,TRBV2,TRBJ1-5
CASGTGARANTEAFF,TGTGCCAGCGGCACCGGGGCCAGAGCGAACACTGAAGCTTTCTTT,-,-,TRBV7-9,TRBJ1-1
CASSQDLMSGAEAFF,TGTGCCAGCAGCCAAGATCTTATGTCGGGAGCTGAAGCTTTCTTT,-,-,TRBV9,TRBJ1-1
CSAKDRGISYNSPLHF,TGCAGTGCAAAGGACAGGGGAATCTCCTATAATTCACCCCTCCACTTC,TRBD1,-,TRBV20-1,TRBJ1-6
CASARGGDYGYTF,TGTGCTAGTGCTCGAGGGGGGGACTATGGCTACACCTTC,-,-,TRBV12-5,TRBJ1-2
CATSDDIGEQYF,TGTGCCACCAGTGATGATATTGGGGAGCAGTACTTC,-,-,TRBV24-1,TRBJ2-7
CASSLGLAGTNEQFF,TGTGCCAGCAGCTTGGGACTAGCGGGAACCAATGAGCAGTTCTTC,TRBD2,-,TRBV7-2,TRBJ2-1
CASSLDLTNTDTQYF,TGCGCCAGCAGCTTGGATCTCACCAACACAGATACGCAGTATTTT,-,-,TRBV5-1,TRBJ2-3
CASSLGGLAGGEDTQYF,TGTGCCAGCAGCTTAGGGGGACTAGCGGGGGGCGAAGATACGCAGTATTTT,TRBD2,-,TRBV7-2,TRBJ2-3
CAISEGGQTDGYTF,TGTGCCATCAGTGAGGGGGGTCAGACAGACGGCTACACCTTC,-,-,TRBV10-3,TRBJ1-2
CASNIGITYEQYF,TGTGCCAGCAACATAGGGATTACCTACGAGCAGTACTTC,-,-,TRBV7-2,TRBJ2-7
CATSTEISDLNYGYTF,TGTGCCACCAGCACCGAGATTTCTGACCTTAACTATGGCTACACCTTC,-,medium-sized,TRBV15,TRBJ1-2
CASSFGTSGGEETQYF,TGCGCCAGCAGCTTTGGGACTAGCGGGGGTGAAGAGACCCAGTACTTC,TRBD2,-,TRBV5-1,TRBJ2-5
CASNGVFTFEQYF,TGTGCCAGCAATGGAGTATTTACCTTCGAGCAGTACTTC,-,few,TRBV2,TRBJ2-7
CASSLGGGAYEQYF,TGTGCCAGCAGCTTAGGGGGGGGGGCCTACGAGCAGTACTTC,TRBD2,-,TRBV7-9,TRBJ2-7
CSARGSSASGGDPYPQETQYF,TGCAGTGCTAGAGGTAGCTCGGCTAGCGGGGGGGACCCCTACCCCCAAGAGACCCAGTACTTC,TRBD2,many,TRBV20-1,TRBJ2-5
CASSLTSGYNEQFF,TGTGCCAGCAGTTTGACTAGCGGGTACAATGAGCAGTTCTTC,TRBD2,few,TRBV12-3/TRBV12-4,TRBJ2-1
CATSSNKGQLGETQYF,TGTGCCACCAGTTCGAACAAGGGACAGCTTGGGGAGACCCAGTACTTC,TRBD1,-,TRBV24-1,TRBJ2-5
CASSLGPGTGNEQYF,TGTGCTAGCAGCTTGGGTCCCGGGACAGGGAACGAGCAGTACTTC,TRBD1,many,TRBV7-7,TRBJ2-7
CSASAGTATHEQYF,TGCAGTGCTAGTGCCGGGACCGCCACCCACGAGCAGTACTTC,-,-,TRBV20-1,TRBJ2-7
CASSLGRTGYGYTF,TGTGCCAGCAGCTTAGGGCGGACAGGCTATGGCTACACCTTC,TRBD1,-,TRBV7-9,TRBJ1-2
CASSLVHPGGSENSPLHF,TGTGCCAGCAGCTTGGTTCATCCGGGGGGGAGTGAGAATTCACCCCTCCACTTT,-,-,TRBV5-5,TRBJ1-6
CASSATSGRPYEQYF,TGTGCCAGCAGCGCCACTAGCGGGAGGCCCTACGAGCAGTACTTC,TRBD2,-,TRBV7-2,TRBJ2-7
CASSPGGRIYEQYF,TGTGCCAGCAGCCCAGGTGGACGGATCTACGAGCAGTACTTC,-,-,TRBV3-1,TRBJ2-7
CASSGQGVGLADYEQYF,TGTGCCAGCAGTGGACAGGGGGTTGGCCTAGCGGACTACGAGCAGTACTTC,TRBD1,-,TRBV7-6,TRBJ2-7
CAISEWQGASYNSPLHF,TGTGCCATCAGTGAGTGGCAGGGGGCTTCCTATAATTCACCCCTCCACTTT,TRBD1,-,TRBV2,TRBJ1-6
CASSLALGPYNEQFF,TGCGCCAGCAGCTTGGCTCTAGGACCTTACAATGAGCAGTTCTTC,-,-,TRBV5-1,TRBJ2-1
CSVTGGGYGETQYF,TGCAGCGTGACCGGGGGGGGTTATGGAGAGACCCAGTACTTC,TRBD2,-,TRBV29-1,TRBJ2-5
CSVALSTEAFF,TGCAGCGTTGCCCTGTCCACTGAAGCTTTCTTT,-,-,TRBV29-1,TRBJ1-1
CASSLTRLHQPQHF,TGTGCCAGCAGTTTGACGAGGCTACATCAGCCCCAGCATTTT,-,many,TRBV6-6,TRBJ1-5
CASSLEGVRETQYF,TGTGCTAGCAGCTTAGAAGGGGTACGAGAGACCCAGTACTTC,-,many,TRBV7-7,TRBJ2-5